Listed below are T cell receptor beta chains from one sample, sequenced in a study of regulatory T cells in long-lasting Graves disease. Via MiXCR, TCRdb re-called the multiplex PCR reads, giving one row per CDR3 protein. The repertoire includes roughly 430,000 distinct CDR3 sequences, roughly 23% of them detected once, and roughly an eighth sits in the top ten. The sample in question was peripheral blood mononuclear cells (PBMCs), obtained when the disease was refractory, from a patient treated with antithyroid drugs. The source of these receptors is a female donor with Graves disease. The CDR3 runs from the conserved cysteine through the conserved F or W. The D gene is left open where the match is weak. Clone size is not always given. Where it is, it says once, few, many or a class for expanded clones.

j_call,d_call,v_call,clone_size,cdr3_nt,cdr3_aa
TRBJ1-1,NA,TRBV18,few,TGTGCCAGCTCACCAGGCACGGAGGGACCTGAAGCTTTCTTT,CASSPGTEGPEAFF
TRBJ2-1,NA,TRBV2,NA,TGTGCCAGCAGGGACAGCGTAGCCTCCTACAATGAGCAGTTCTTC,CASRDSVASYNEQFF
TRBJ2-7,NA,TRBV28,many,TGTGCCAGCAGTTTAACCCCTTCCCTCGAGCAGTACTTC,CASSLTPSLEQYF
TRBJ2-7,TRBD1,TRBV10-3,many,TGTGCCATCAGTTGGGACAGTAGCTCCTACGAGCAGTACTTC,CAISWDSSSYEQYF
TRBJ2-7,NA,TRBV7-2,few,TGTGCCAGCAGTACTCGGGCCGCGGTCGGGATGGGGCCTTCCTACGAGCAGTACTTC,CASSTRAAVGMGPSYEQYF
TRBJ1-2,NA,TRBV28,many,TGTGCCAGCAGTTTTTTGGGCAGGGGTTACGGCTACACCTTC,CASSFLGRGYGYTF
TRBJ2-2,TRBD2,TRBV30,few,TGTGCCTGGAGTCCCGGACTAGCCACCGGGGAGCTGTTTTTT,CAWSPGLATGELFF
TRBJ1-2,TRBD1,TRBV28,NA,TGTGCCAGCAGGGGGACAGGGGTGCAAGGCTACACCTTC,CASRGTGVQGYTF
TRBJ1-2,TRBD1,TRBV20-1,NA,TGCAGTGCTAGAGTTCCGACAGGGTTATATGGCTACACCTTC,CSARVPTGLYGYTF
TRBJ1-3,NA,TRBV27,once,TGTGCCAGCAGTTCTATTAGCTCTGGAAACACCATATATTTT,CASSSISSGNTIYF
TRBJ1-3,NA,TRBV6-1,few,TGTGCCAGCAGCGACTCTGGAAACACCATATATTTT,CASSDSGNTIYF
TRBJ2-1,TRBD2,TRBV20-1,NA,TGCAGTGCTAGTACTAGCGGGCTGTACAATGAGCAGTTCTTC,CSASTSGLYNEQFF
TRBJ2-7,TRBD1,TRBV4-1,NA,TGCGCCAGCAGCGGGGGACAGTACTCCTACGAGCAGTACTTC,CASSGGQYSYEQYF
TRBJ1-2,NA,TRBV28,many,TGTGCCAGCACTACCCCGGGGGGGCATAACTATGGCTACACCTTC,CASTTPGGHNYGYTF
TRBJ2-7,NA,TRBV19,many,TGTGCCATAACAGGAGCCCGGGACTACGAGCAGTACTTC,CAITGARDYEQYF
TRBJ2-4,TRBD1,TRBV6-1,NA,TGTGCCAGCAGTCCCGGGACAGGGCTAGCCAAAAACATTCGGTACTTC,CASSPGTGLAKNIRYF
TRBJ2-2,TRBD2,TRBV5-1,NA,TGCGCCAGTATTAGCGGGAGCTCCGGGGAGCTGTTTTTT,CASISGSSGELFF
TRBJ1-6,TRBD1,TRBV20-1,NA,TGCAGTGCTAGAGATTTCGACAGGGATTTCGCACCCCTCCACTTT,CSARDFDRDFAPLHF
TRBJ2-5,NA,TRBV6-1,many,TGTGCCAGCGGGAAAGAGACCCAGTACTTC,CASGKETQYF
TRBJ2-7,TRBD2,TRBV18,few,TGTGCCAGCTCACCAGAAAGCGGGAGGACCTACGAGCAGTACTTC,CASSPESGRTYEQYF
TRBJ1-3,NA,TRBV3-1,NA,TGTGCCAGCAGGCGAGGGGGCTCTGGAAACACCATATATTTT,CASRRGGSGNTIYF
TRBJ1-1,NA,TRBV4-2,few,TGTGCCAGCAGCCAAACAGGGATGGAGAACACTGAAGCTTTCTTT,CASSQTGMENTEAFF
TRBJ2-7,TRBD2,TRBV9,few,TGTGCCAGCAGCCCAGCGGGGACCTACGAGCAGTACTTC,CASSPAGTYEQYF
TRBJ2-1,TRBD1,TRBV28,NA,TGTGCCAGCAGTTTCAGAGGACAGGGGGCTAGGAATGAGCAGTTCTTC,CASSFRGQGARNEQFF
TRBJ1-2,NA,TRBV15,NA,TGTGCCACCAGCGGACTCACAGGGTGGAACTATGGCTACACCTTC,CATSGLTGWNYGYTF
TRBJ1-1,NA,TRBV20-1,many,TGCAGTGCTCCAGGAACAGTAGGCACTGAAGCTTTCTTT,CSAPGTVGTEAFF
TRBJ1-1,NA,TRBV19,many,TGTGCCAGTAGTATGGAGGGCCCGAACACTGAAGCTTTCTTT,CASSMEGPNTEAFF
TRBJ2-7,TRBD2,TRBV28,NA,TGTGCCAGCAGTGGCGGGAGTTTATACGAGCAGTACTTC,CASSGGSLYEQYF
TRBJ2-7,TRBD2,TRBV6-9,NA,TGTGCCAGCAGTTCCCTCGGACCAGCGGGAGATTACGAGCAGTACTTC,CASSSLGPAGDYEQYF
TRBJ2-1,TRBD2,TRBV11-3,NA,TGTGCCAGCAGCTTATCAGGTAGCGGGAGCGGGGTAGGATACAATGAGCAGTTCTTC,CASSLSGSGSGVGYNEQFF
TRBJ2-7,TRBD2,TRBV11-2,few,TGTGCCAGCAGCTTAAATCCGGGAGGGCCCTCCTACGAGCAGTACTTC,CASSLNPGGPSYEQYF
TRBJ2-7,TRBD2,TRBV29-1,NA,TGCAGCGTTTCTAGCGGATACGAGCAGTACTTC,CSVSSGYEQYF
TRBJ2-3,TRBD2,TRBV10-3,NA,TGTGCCATCAGTCTGTCTAGCGGGAGCACAGATACGCAGTATTTT,CAISLSSGSTDTQYF
TRBJ2-1,TRBD2,TRBV20-1,NA,TGCAGTGCTTCCCCCGGGACTAGCTTCTACAATGAGCAGTTCTTC,CSASPGTSFYNEQFF